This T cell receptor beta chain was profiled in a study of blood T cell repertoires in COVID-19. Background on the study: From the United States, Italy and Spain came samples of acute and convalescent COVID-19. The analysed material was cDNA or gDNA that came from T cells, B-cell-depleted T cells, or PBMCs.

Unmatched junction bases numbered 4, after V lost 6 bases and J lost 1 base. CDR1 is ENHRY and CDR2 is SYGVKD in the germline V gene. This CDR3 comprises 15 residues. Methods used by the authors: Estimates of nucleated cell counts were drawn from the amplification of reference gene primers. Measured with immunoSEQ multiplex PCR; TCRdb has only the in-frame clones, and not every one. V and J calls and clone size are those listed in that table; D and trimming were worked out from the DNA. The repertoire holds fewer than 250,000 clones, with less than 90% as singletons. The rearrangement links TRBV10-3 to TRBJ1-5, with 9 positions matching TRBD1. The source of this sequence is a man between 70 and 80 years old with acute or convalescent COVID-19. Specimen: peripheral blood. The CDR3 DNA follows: TGTGCCATCAGCGGGGGACAGGGAAGCAATCAGCCCCAGCATTTT. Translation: CAISGGQGSNQPQHF.